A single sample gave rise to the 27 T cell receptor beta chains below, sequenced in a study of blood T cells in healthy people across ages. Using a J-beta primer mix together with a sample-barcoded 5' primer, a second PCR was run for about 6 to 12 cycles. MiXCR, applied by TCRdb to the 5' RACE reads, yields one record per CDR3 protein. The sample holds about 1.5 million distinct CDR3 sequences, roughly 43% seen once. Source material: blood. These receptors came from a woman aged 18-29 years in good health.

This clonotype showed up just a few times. In nucleotides, the CDR3 is TGCGCCAGCAGCCTGGACAGGGAAAATGTCTATGGCTACACCTTC. Translating gives CASSLDRENVYGYTF. The J gene is TRBJ1-2, the V gene TRBV4-1, with 8 bases matching TRBD1. Germline loops: CDR1 MGHRA, CDR2 YSYEKL. J gave up 4 bases and V 4 bases, and 8 bases lay outside the gene matches. This CDR3 comprises 15 residues.

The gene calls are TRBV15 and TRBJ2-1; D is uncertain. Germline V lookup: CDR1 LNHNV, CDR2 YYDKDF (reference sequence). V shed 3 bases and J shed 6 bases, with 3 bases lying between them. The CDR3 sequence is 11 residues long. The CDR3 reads CATSRSNEQFF. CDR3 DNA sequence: TGTGCCACCAGCAGGAGCAATGAGCAGTTCTTC.

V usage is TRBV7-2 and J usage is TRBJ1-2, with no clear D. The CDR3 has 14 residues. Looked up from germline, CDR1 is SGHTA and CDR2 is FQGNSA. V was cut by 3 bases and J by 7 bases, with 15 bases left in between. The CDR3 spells CASSLEAGEGGYTF. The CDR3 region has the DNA TGTGCCAGCAGCTTGGAGGCCGGGGAAGGTGGCTACACCTTC.

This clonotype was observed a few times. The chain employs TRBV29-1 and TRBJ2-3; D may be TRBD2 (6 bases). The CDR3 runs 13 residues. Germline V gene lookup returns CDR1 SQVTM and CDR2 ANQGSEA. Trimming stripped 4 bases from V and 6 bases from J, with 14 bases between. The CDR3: CSVVSGLRDTQYF. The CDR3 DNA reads TGCAGCGTTGTGAGCGGGTTAAGGGATACGCAGTATTTT.

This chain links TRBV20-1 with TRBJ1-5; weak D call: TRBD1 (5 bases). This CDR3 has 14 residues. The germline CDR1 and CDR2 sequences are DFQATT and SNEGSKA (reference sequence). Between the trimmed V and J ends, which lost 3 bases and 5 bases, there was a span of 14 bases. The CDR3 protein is CSASRQGIYQPQHF. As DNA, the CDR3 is TGCAGTGCTAGTCGCCAGGGTATCTATCAGCCCCAGCATTTT.

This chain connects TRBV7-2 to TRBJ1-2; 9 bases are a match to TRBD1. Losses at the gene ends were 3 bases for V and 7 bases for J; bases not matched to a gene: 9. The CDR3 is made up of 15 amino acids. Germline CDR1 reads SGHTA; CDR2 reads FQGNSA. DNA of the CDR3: TGTGCCAGCAGCTTTGACAGGGGGGTCTCTCCTGGCTACACCTTC. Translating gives CASSFDRGVSPGYTF. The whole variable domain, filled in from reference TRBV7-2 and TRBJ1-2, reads GAGVSQSPSNKVTEKGKDVELRCDPISGHTALYWYRQSLGQGLEFLIYFQGNSAPDKSGLPSDRFSAERTGGSVSTLTIQRTQQEDSAVYLCASSFDRGVSPGYTFGSGTRLTVV.

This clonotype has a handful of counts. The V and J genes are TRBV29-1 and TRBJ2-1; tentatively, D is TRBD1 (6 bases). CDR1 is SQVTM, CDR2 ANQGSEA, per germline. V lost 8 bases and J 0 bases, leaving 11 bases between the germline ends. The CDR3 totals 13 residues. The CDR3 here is CSSRQDSYNEQFF. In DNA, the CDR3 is TGCAGCTCTAGACAGGACTCCTACAATGAGCAGTTCTTC.

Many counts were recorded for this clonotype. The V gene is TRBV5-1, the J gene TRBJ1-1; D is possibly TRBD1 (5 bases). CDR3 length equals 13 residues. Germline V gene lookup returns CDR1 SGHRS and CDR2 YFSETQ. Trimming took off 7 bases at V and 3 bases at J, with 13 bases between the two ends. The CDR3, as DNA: TGCGCCAGCGCAGATGGGGCCGACACTGAAGCTTTCTTT. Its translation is CASADGADTEAFF.

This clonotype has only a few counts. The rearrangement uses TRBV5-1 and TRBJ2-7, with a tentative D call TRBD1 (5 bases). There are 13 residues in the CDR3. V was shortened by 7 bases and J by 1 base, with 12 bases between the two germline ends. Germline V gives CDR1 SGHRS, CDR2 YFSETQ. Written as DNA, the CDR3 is TGCGCCAGCGGGGCCCCTTCATCCTACGAGCAGTACTTC. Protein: CASGAPSSYEQYF.

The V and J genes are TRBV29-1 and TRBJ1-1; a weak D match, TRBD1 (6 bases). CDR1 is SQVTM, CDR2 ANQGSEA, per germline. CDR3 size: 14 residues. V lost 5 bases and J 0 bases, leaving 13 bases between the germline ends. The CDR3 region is CSVRRGGVNTEAFF. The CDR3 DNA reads TGCAGCGTTCGCAGGGGCGGGGTGAACACTGAAGCTTTCTTT.

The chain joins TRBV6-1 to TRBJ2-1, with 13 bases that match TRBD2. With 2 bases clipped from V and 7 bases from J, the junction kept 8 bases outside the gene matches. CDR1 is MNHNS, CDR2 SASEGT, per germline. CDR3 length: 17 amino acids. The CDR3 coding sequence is TGTGCCAGCAGTGAAACTCGACTAGCGGGAGGAGGGAATGAGCAGTTCTTC. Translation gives CASSETRLAGGGNEQFF.

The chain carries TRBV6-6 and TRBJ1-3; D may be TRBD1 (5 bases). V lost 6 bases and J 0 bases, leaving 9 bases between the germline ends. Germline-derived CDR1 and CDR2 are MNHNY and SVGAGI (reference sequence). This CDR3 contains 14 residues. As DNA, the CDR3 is TGTGCCAGCAGAAACGGGGCCTCTGGAAACACCATATATTTT. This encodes CASRNGASGNTIYF.

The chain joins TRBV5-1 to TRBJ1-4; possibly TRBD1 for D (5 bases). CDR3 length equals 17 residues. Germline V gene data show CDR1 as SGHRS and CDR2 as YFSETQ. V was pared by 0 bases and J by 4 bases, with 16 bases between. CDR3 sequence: CASSLVARTQLNEKLFF. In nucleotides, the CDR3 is TGCGCCAGCAGCTTGGTGGCTCGGACACAGCTTAATGAAAAACTGTTTTTT.

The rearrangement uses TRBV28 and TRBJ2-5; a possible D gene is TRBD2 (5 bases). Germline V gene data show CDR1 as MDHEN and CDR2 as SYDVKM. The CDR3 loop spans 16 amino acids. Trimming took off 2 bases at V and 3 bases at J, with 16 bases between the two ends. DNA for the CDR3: TGTGCCAGCAGTTTACGGGGTTACCCCCGAGAAGAGACCCAGTACTTC. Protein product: CASSLRGYPREETQYF.

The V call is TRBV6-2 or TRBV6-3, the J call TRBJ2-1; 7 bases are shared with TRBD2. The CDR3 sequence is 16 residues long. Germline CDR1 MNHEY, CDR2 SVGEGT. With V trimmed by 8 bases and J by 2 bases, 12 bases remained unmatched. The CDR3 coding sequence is TGTGCCAGCGGGCCTTTCGGCGGGAGCCCCTACAATGAGCAGTTCTTC. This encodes CASGPFGGSPYNEQFF.

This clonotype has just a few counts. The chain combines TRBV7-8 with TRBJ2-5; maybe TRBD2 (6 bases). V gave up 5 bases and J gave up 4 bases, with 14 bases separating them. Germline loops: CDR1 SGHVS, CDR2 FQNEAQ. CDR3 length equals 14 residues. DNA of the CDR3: TGTGCCAGCAGCGTACCGGGAGCGCGAGAGACCCAGTACTTC. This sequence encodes CASSVPGARETQYF.

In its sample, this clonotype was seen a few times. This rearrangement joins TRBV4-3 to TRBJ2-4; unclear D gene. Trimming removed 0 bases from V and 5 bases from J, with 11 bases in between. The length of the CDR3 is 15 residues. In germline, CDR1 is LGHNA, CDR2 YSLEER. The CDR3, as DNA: TGCGCCAGCAGCCAAGATGTGGGTAGAGAAAACATTCAGTACTTC. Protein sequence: CASSQDVGRENIQYF.

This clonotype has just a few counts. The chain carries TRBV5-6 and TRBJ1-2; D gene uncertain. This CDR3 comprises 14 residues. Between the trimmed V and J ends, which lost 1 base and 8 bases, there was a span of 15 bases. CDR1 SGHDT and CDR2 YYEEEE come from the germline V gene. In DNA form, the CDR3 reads TGTGCCAGCAGCTTGTGGCCCGCCGCAGCCGGCTACACCTTC. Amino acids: CASSLWPAAAGYTF.

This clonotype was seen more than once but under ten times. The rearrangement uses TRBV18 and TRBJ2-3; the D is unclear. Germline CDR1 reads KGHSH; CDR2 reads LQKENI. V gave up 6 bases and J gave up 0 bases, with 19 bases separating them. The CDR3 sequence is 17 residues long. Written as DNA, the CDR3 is TGTGCCAGCTCTCCATCCCCGGCATACCTCAGCACAGATACGCAGTATTTT. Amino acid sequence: CASSPSPAYLSTDTQYF.

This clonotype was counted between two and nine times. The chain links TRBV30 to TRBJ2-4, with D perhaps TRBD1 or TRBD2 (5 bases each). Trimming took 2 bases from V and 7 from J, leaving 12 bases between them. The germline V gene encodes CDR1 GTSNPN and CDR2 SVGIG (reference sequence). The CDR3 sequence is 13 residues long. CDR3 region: CAWSILGANIQYF. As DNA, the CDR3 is TGTGCCTGGAGTATACTCGGGGCGAACATTCAGTACTTC.

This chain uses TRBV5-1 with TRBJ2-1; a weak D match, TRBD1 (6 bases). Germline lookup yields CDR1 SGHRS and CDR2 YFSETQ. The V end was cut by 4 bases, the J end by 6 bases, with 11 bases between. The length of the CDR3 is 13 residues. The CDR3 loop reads CASSVYRVNEQFF. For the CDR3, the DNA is TGCGCCAGCAGCGTATACAGGGTCAATGAGCAGTTCTTC.

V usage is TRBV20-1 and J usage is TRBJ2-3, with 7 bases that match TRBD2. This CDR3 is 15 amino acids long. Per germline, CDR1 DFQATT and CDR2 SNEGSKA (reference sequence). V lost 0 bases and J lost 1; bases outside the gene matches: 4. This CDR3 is CSARDNLAGTDTQYF. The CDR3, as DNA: TGCAGTGCTAGAGATAACCTAGCGGGCACAGATACGCAGTATTTT.

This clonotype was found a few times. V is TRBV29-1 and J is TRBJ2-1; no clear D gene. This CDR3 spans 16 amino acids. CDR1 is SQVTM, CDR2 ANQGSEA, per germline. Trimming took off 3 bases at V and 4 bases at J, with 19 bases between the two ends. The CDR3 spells CSVDVPGPTKYNEQFF. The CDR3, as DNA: TGCAGCGTTGACGTACCGGGCCCCACAAAATACAATGAGCAGTTCTTC.

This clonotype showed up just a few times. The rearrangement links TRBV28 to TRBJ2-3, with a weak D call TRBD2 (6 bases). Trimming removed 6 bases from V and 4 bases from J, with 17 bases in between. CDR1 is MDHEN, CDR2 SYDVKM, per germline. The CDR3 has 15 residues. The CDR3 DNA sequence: TGTGCCAGCAGGGGTCTGGGGGGTCTCGCAGATACGCAGTATTTT. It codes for CASRGLGGLADTQYF.

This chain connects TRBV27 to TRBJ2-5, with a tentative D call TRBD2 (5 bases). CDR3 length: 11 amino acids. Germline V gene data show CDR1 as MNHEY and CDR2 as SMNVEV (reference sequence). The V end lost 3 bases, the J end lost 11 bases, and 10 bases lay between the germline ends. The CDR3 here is CASSFHGEQYF. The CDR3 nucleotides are TGTGCCAGCAGTTTCCATGGGGAGCAGTACTTC.

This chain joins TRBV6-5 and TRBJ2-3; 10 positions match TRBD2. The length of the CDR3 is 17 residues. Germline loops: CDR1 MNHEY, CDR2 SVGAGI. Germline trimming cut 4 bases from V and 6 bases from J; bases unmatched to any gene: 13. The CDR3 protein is CASSWGTLAGRMDTQYF. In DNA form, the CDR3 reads TGTGCCAGCAGTTGGGGGACACTAGCGGGACGGATGGATACGCAGTATTTT.

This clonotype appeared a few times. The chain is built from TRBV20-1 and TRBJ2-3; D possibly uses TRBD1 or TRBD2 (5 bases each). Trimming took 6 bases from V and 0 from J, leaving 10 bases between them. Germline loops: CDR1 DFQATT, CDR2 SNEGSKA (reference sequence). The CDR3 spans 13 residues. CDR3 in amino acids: CSAPGPSTDTQYF. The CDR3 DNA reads TGCAGTGCGCCGGGACCTAGCACAGATACGCAGTATTTT.